Following are 2 T cell receptor beta chains from one sample sequenced in a study of early T cells in non-severe SARS-CoV-2 infection. TCRdb re-called the 5' RACE reads with MiXCR, one entry per CDR3 protein. This table has 45,000 to 55,000 distinct CDR3 sequences, about 9.8% appearing once. The specimen was whole blood. Source of these receptors: an adult who was a healthcare worker with PCR-confirmed SARS-CoV-2 infection or an uninfected control (not recorded which).

This clonotype occurred a few times. V is TRBV5-1 and J is TRBJ2-3; a possible D gene is TRBD1 (6 bases). The CDR3 runs to 14 residues. Germline CDR1 is SGHRS and CDR2 is YFSETQ. V dropped 2 bases and J dropped 2 bases, with 9 bases sitting between them. The CDR3 DNA is TGCGCCAGCAGCTTTGTGGGGGCCACAGATACGCAGTATTTT. This sequence encodes CASSFVGATDTQYF.

By share, this clonotype ranks as medium-sized. V usage is TRBV3-1 and J usage is TRBJ1-2; D call uncertain. Germline CDR1 LGHDT, CDR2 YNNKEL (reference sequence). CDR3 length: 14 residues. V was clipped by 4 bases and J by 4 bases, with 13 bases between them. As DNA, the CDR3 is TGTGCCAGCAGCCCACCCAGACCTATCTATGGCTACACCTTC. Encoded protein: CASSPPRPIYGYTF.